Listed here is a single T cell receptor (beta chain). The antigen is not known. The data are from a study of shared clonotypes between healthy human individuals. General study results and limits: With a few donors compared, around 5% of naive CD4 clonotypes were shared. Clonotypes not shared had lower generation probabilities than those common to all four donors.

Produced via immunoSEQ multiplex PCR; TCRdb's table is partial and in-frame only. The data show some 2,500,000 clones, with 90% to 95% seen just once and about 0.34% held by the top ten. CDR3 size: 15 residues. CDR1 is SEHNR and CDR2 is FQNEAQ in the germline V gene (reference sequence). The V segment lost 4 bases and the J segment 2 bases; nucleotides outside the gene matches: 7. The genes are TRBV7-9 and TRBJ2-7, with 8 nucleotides matching TRBD1. This TCR derives from a man younger than 30 in good health. Some clones in this sample may be carry-over from other donors' samples. Sequenced: naive CD4+ T cells from PBMCs. The subset is: CD45RA+ positively selected. The CDR3 nucleotides read TGTGCCAGCAGCTCGACAGGGGCTAAGGCCTACGAGCAGTACTTC. Translated: CASSSTGAKAYEQYF.